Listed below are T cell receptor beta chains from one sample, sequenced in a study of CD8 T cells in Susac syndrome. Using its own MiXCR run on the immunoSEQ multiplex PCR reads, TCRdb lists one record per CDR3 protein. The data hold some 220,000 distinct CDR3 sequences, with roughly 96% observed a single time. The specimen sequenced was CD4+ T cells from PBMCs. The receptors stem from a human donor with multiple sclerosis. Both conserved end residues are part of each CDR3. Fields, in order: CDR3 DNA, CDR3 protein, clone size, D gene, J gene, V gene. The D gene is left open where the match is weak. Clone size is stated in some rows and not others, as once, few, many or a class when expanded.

cdr3_nt: TGTGCCAGCAGTTACTCGTCGGGGATTTGGCATTCACCCCTCCACTTT
cdr3_aa: CASSYSSGIWHSPLHF
clone_size: .
d_call: .
j_call: TRBJ1-6
v_call: TRBV6-5

cdr3_nt: TGCAGTGCTAGAGATGGCAGGGACTCTGAAGCTTTCTTT
cdr3_aa: CSARDGRDSEAFF
clone_size: .
d_call: .
j_call: TRBJ1-1
v_call: TRBV20-1

cdr3_nt: TGTGCCAGCAGCCCTAGCGGTGCCCCGGGGACCCAGTACTTC
cdr3_aa: CASSPSGAPGTQYF
clone_size: .
d_call: TRBD2
j_call: TRBJ2-5
v_call: TRBV3-1

cdr3_nt: TGTGCCAGCAGGGGACAGACCGCGAACACCGGGGAGCTGTTTTTT
cdr3_aa: CASRGQTANTGELFF
clone_size: .
d_call: TRBD1
j_call: TRBJ2-2
v_call: TRBV2

cdr3_nt: TGTGCCAGTAGTAGATCTAGCGATAGCACAGATACGCAGTATTTT
cdr3_aa: CASSRSSDSTDTQYF
clone_size: once
d_call: .
j_call: TRBJ2-3
v_call: TRBV19

cdr3_nt: TGCAGTGCGAGGACAGGGGTTAGCTATGGCTACACCTTC
cdr3_aa: CSARTGVSYGYTF
clone_size: .
d_call: TRBD1
j_call: TRBJ1-2
v_call: TRBV20-1

cdr3_nt: TGTGCCAGCAGCTTATACGGGGGGCTAAATCAGCCCCAGCATTTT
cdr3_aa: CASSLYGGLNQPQHF
clone_size: once
d_call: .
j_call: TRBJ1-5
v_call: TRBV7-2

cdr3_nt: TGCTCCACAGGGGGGACCTTCCATCAGCCCCAGCATTTT
cdr3_aa: CSTGGTFHQPQHF
clone_size: once
d_call: TRBD1
j_call: TRBJ1-5
v_call: TRBV29-1

cdr3_nt: TGTGCCAGCAGCTTAAACCAGGGGCCCCTCTACGAGCAGTACTTC
cdr3_aa: CASSLNQGPLYEQYF
clone_size: .
d_call: .
j_call: TRBJ2-7
v_call: TRBV11-2

cdr3_nt: TGTGCCAGCAGCCCGGGGGTCGTTCCTGAAGCTTTCTTT
cdr3_aa: CASSPGVVPEAFF
clone_size: once
d_call: .
j_call: TRBJ1-1
v_call: TRBV3-1

cdr3_nt: TGTGCCAGCAGTTTGACTCGGCGGGGGGGCCGCGTTTACAATGAGCAGTTCTTC
cdr3_aa: CASSLTRRGGRVYNEQFF
clone_size: .
d_call: TRBD2
j_call: TRBJ2-1
v_call: TRBV12-3/TRBV12-4

cdr3_nt: TGTGCCAGCAGTTTATGGACTAGCGGGGCCTCCATACAGGTCAATGAGCAGTTCTTC
cdr3_aa: CASSLWTSGASIQVNEQFF
clone_size: .
d_call: TRBD2
j_call: TRBJ2-1
v_call: TRBV28

cdr3_nt: TGTGCCAGCAGCTTAACGGGCAGGGTCCCGTCGGACTATGGCTACACCTTC
cdr3_aa: CASSLTGRVPSDYGYTF
clone_size: .
d_call: .
j_call: TRBJ1-2
v_call: TRBV7-3